These 4 T cell receptor beta chains were sequenced from one sample in a study of neoadjuvant nivolumab and ipilimumab in lung cancer. Sequenced by immunoSEQ multiplex PCR; TCRdb stores in-frame clones only, minus some. The sample records fewer than 25,000 clones, 82% being singletons. The sample here was peripheral blood, taken before neoadjuvant nivolumab, alone or with ipilimumab. These receptors were collected from an adult with non-small cell lung cancer.

The J gene is TRBJ2-7, the V gene TRBV5-4; TRBD2 aligns across 8 bases. The CDR3 spans 16 residues. The germline CDR1 and CDR2 sequences are SGHNT and YYREEE (reference sequence). J lost 0 bases, V lost 4 bases, and 9 bases had no gene match. CDR3 residues: CASSRISSGPSYEQYF. CDR3 in DNA: TGTGCCAGCAGCCGCATCTCTAGCGGGCCCTCCTACGAGCAGTACTTC.

The chain is built from TRBV14 and TRBJ1-2; 9 bases fit TRBD1. V trimming: 0 bases; J trimming: 6 bases; junction bases outside the gene matches: 11. The CDR3 extends over 17 amino acids. CDR1 SGHDN and CDR2 FVKESK come from the germline V gene. The CDR3: CASSQDWRQGEFDGYTF. CDR3 nucleotides: TGTGCCAGCAGCCAAGATTGGCGACAGGGGGAGTTTGATGGCTACACCTTC.

The chain joins TRBV11-2 to TRBJ1-1, with TRBD1 as a possible D gene (5 bases). V lost 3 bases and J 5 bases, leaving 19 bases between the germline ends. The CDR3 has 16 amino acids. Germline CDR1 is SGHAT and CDR2 is FQNNGV. CDR3 sequence reads: CASSFMGVAGGTEAFF. The CDR3 DNA reads as TGTGCCAGCAGCTTTATGGGGGTAGCAGGAGGGACTGAAGCTTTCTTT.

The chain is built from TRBV12-5 and TRBJ2-6, with TRBD1 as a possible D gene (6 bases). The CDR3 contains 14 residues. The germline V gene encodes CDR1 LGHNT and CDR2 FRNRAP. V lost 5 bases, J lost 2 bases, and 7 bases lay in between. The CDR3, as DNA: TGTGCTAGTGGTACAGGGCCTGGGGCCAACGTCCTGACTTTC. It yields the protein CASGTGPGANVLTF.